These 4 T cell receptor beta chains were all obtained from the same sample, sequenced in a study. The TRBV12-4/TRBJ1-2 clonotypes were amplified using barcode primers with ligated adaptors. One entry per CDR3 protein, called by TCRdb with MiXCR from the multiplex PCR reads. The table shows 900 to 950 distinct CDR3 sequences, with about 8.4% occurring only once. Sequences were obtained from naive CD4+ T cells sorted from blood. Subset given: naive CD4+ T cells, CD4+CD45RA+CD25-. These TCRs come from a female donor with breast cancer.

This clonotype is medium-sized. V and J are TRBV12-3 or TRBV12-4 and TRBJ1-2, with 9 bases matching TRBD1. V shed 6 bases and J 4 bases; nucleotides not matched to a gene: 6. The CDR3 has 14 amino acids. The CDR3 nucleotides are TGTGCCAGCAGCAAAGGACAGGGGAGCTATGGCTACACCTTC. Translating it yields CASSKGQGSYGYTF.

This clonotype was detected ten times or more. The genes are TRBV12-3 or TRBV12-4 and TRBJ1-2; possibly TRBD1 for D (6 bases). V dropped 3 bases and J dropped 8 bases, with 13 bases sitting between them. The CDR3 totals 13 residues. CDR3 residues: CASSLRDMEGYTF. The CDR3 DNA sequence: TGTGCCAGCAGTTTGAGGGACATGGAGGGCTACACCTTC.

This clonotype counts as medium-sized. The chain joins TRBV12-3 or TRBV12-4 to TRBJ1-2, with D maybe TRBD1 (5 bases). Trimming left V 3 bases short and J 4 bases short, with 9 bases between. The CDR3 extends over 13 amino acids. The DNA for the CDR3 is TGTGCCAGCAGTTTCGCAGGGCGCTATGGCTACACCTTC. Translated: CASSFAGRYGYTF.

This chain uses TRBV12-3 or TRBV12-4 with TRBJ1-2; D not certain. The CDR3 extends over 16 amino acids. The germline V and J ends were trimmed by 6 bases and 4 bases, with 21 bases remaining between them. The CDR3 nucleotides read TGTGCCAGCAGAAACAACCTCAGAGGGATTAGCTATGGCTACACCTTC. It yields the protein CASRNNLRGISYGYTF.